This TCR beta chain was sequenced in a study of cytomegalovirus exposure and HLA in healthy donors (dated 2017 in TCRdb). Background for the entire study: According to an earlier analysis of several hundred of the donors, 150 million to 200 million T cells yielded 117 million unique TCR beta sequences and more than 250 Gb of sequence data. Donor age, sex, ethnicity and CMV serostatus were collected together with the repertoire data. Across under 500 genotyped donors of the cohort, an average of about 240,000 unique TCR beta nucleotide sequences per donor were sequenced, and roughly 18% of those sequences were non-productive. A handful of DR-DQ haplotypes were treated as single units for association and clustering because of strong linkage in the cohort. The genetic ancestry cluster associated with self-reported Caucasian donors included 81% of the 398 genotyped donors. The study was designed to test whether signatures of past pathogen exposure could be identified by cataloging public T cell receptors. To decide whether each TCR beta V gene segment behaved as functional or pseudogenic, an earlier analysis of some 600 of the donors relied on high-throughput TCR beta sequencing. Approximately 310 gigabases of sequencing data and 70 million to 100 million unique TCR sequences were included in an early release covering about 620 HLA-typed donors. Genome-wide SNP genotypes for about three fifths of the roughly 700 donors were used in a later genetic analysis, which treated that subset as a discovery cohort. The T cell repertoires of some 700 subjects were profiled by immunosequencing and related to cytomegalovirus serostatus. HLA typing covered class I and class II loci at four-digit resolution. The later analysis used no new phenotypic data to find candidate immune exposures, relying instead on TCR beta sequences and their occurrence across donors. To predict cytomegalovirus infection status, the study brought together high-throughput TCR immunosequencing, statistical association of individual TCRs with disease status, and machine learning. All discovery cohort repertoires had been generated on a single sequencing platform. Typing coverage differed by locus: A, B, C, DRB1 and DQB1 were typed in about 629-640 donors, DQA1 in 522, DPA1 in around 610, and DPB1 in around 490. A later analysis re-examined previously published TCR beta repertoires from 500 to 700 donors and added high-resolution HLA genotyping to investigate patterns of TCR occurrence. A separate validation cohort of about 110 different subjects was used in addition to the approximately 640-subject first cohort. What the study reported, not specific to this receptor: Immune exposure information for the cohort was limited to CMV serostatus. A later analysis found that HLA-associated TCR beta chains were more clonally expanded and had lower generation probabilities than equally common non-associated chains. In a later genetic analysis, fewer N-insertions in productive TCRs were reported among donors in an Asian-associated ancestry cluster than the roughly 700-donor mean. Three of the identified cytomegalovirus-associated TCR beta chains were confirmed in vitro to be specific for cytomegalovirus antigens. The classifier was reported to diagnose cytomegalovirus status with high specificity and sensitivity in both the original and validation cohorts. In this cohort, only TCR beta chains were sequenced, and detectable features were limited by the absence of alpha or paired-chain data. Presence/absence analyses assumed roughly uniform sequencing depth across donors, an assumption that may not hold. Assigning TCR associations to individual alleles was difficult when HLA alleles, especially DR and DQ, strongly co-occurred. Specific HLA alleles were associated with about 17,000 TCR beta sequences at a false discovery rate of 0.05 in a later analysis. A later genetic analysis associated a missense DCLRE1C variant with V-gene and J-gene trimming of TCR beta chains, and an independent cohort replicated the association. Most TCR sequences were observed very rarely across donors, whereas some public TCRs were present in many individuals. According to the authors, the approach could potentially be generalized to other disease states and immunological phenotypes. HLA typing was unavailable for some donors at each locus, so association tests used only the typed subset. Several of the top co-occurrence clusters appeared to be linked to parvovirus B19, influenza, CMV and Epstein-Barr virus, according to a later analysis. Linkage disequilibrium might explain the correlated functional status among segregating V segments, but an unknown experimental factor could not be excluded. According to a later analysis, most CMV-associated TCR beta chains appeared to be HLA-restricted, and the HLA associations seemed to be driven largely by CMV exposure. A later analysis found that TCR association rates varied across HLA loci, with DRB1 alleles showing the most associated TCRs and HLA-C alleles the fewest. A further reported finding was that TCR beta sequences accurately predicted the HLA-A and HLA-B alleles for most subjects in the first cohort. Some IMGT-functional V segments, including TRBV6-2 and TRBV6-3, could not be distinguished by the 87-base-pair reads and were therefore excluded. Because counts were too low, seventeen rarely observed V segments, including chromosome 9 orphons, were excluded from the earlier analysis of fewer than 650 of the donors. In the study, some 180 TCR beta chains were listed as associated with cytomegalovirus. A group of highly shared sequence variants was considered likely to be a technical artifact of the sequencing pipeline. In an earlier analysis of fewer than 750 of the donors, most TCR beta V segments were observed in productive rearrangements about 87% or about 30% of the time, broadly matching IMGT annotations.

In total, just over 650 healthy bone marrow donors made up the cohort. At the time of sampling, every cohort member was nominally healthy, though immune exposures that went unrecorded were likely present. The donor was CMV seropositive and was included in the group of approximately 310 seropositive cohort members. A peripheral blood sample was provided by each donor, and peripheral blood mononuclear cells were used for TCR beta sequencing. Genomic DNA was extracted from the blood cell samples with the Qiagen DNeasy Blood Extraction Kit. Library construction relied on the immunoSEQ multiplex PCR assay. For the multiplex PCR, a mixture combining 60 forward primers for TCR Vbeta segments and 13 reverse primers for TCR Jbeta segments was used. The CDR3 region of rearranged TCR beta genes was amplified from genomic DNA by a multiplex PCR assay. The amplified TCR beta libraries were sequenced on the Illumina HiSeq System as 87-base-pair reads. The authors' analysis ran thus. In a later analysis, tens of millions of unique TCR beta chains were counted across the 650 to 750 repertoires, and some 10 million of these chains were shared by at least two donors. Raw reads were error-corrected and collapsed into unique sequences with a nearest-neighbor algorithm that merged closely related sequences to remove PCR and sequencing errors. CDR3 sequences were aligned to IMGT reference sequences to assign V, D and J gene segments. For a sequence to be retained, a match of at least six nucleotides to both a V gene segment and a J gene segment was required. A rearrangement was called productive if the CDR3 had no stop codons and remained in frame with V and J, and every other rearrangement was called non-productive. Following IMGT convention, CDR3 was defined as the stretch from the second conserved V-encoded cysteine up to the conserved J-encoded phenylalanine. The earlier analysis of about 530 of the donors excluded any sequence lacking an unambiguous match to a single V gene segment. In an earlier analysis of roughly 600 of the donors, a V segment was called functional when productive rearrangements were above 56.7%, and segregating when the standard deviation between donors exceeded 5%. A statistical classification framework was built to diagnose cytomegalovirus status from the catalog of TCR beta chain sequences. A later analysis assigned V and J genes by comparing TCR nucleotide sequences with IMGT/GENE-DB human TR gene sequences. In a later analysis, CDR3 sequences and most-parsimonious VDJ recombination scenarios were assigned using the TCRdist pipeline. In a later analysis, each TCR beta chain was defined by its CDR3 amino acid sequence together with its V-gene family, and reads lacking a unique V-gene family were excluded. In a later analysis, approximately 590 highly shared, low-generation-probability nucleotide sequences were removed to address suspected cross-contamination and a sequencing artifact. A later analysis calculated a clonal expansion index for each public chain from normalized within-repertoire ranks of inferred template counts. In a later analysis, generation probabilities were computed with a VDJ recombination model fitted to out-of-frame rearrangements, and the resulting probabilities were checked against IGoR. Hypergeometric tests were used in a later analysis to score TCR-TCR, TCR-HLA and TCR-CMV co-occurrence, with a repertoire-size bias correction applied to the TCR pairs. False discovery rates were estimated in a later analysis by permuting HLA or CMV assignments 20 times. In a later analysis, co-occurring TCRs were grouped using DBSCAN, and TCRdist sequence similarity was added for clustering within HLA-allele-positive subsets. Repertoires with fewer than 30,000 or more than 120,000 public chains were left out of co-occurrence clustering, as were about 5 repertoires with anomalous nucleotide sharing. Entries here come from immuneACCESS through TCRdb and include only in-frame sequences with V and J called. Some clones fail to appear in such tables; in the studies checked, an unresolved V gene covers under half of the shortfall, and the cause of the remainder is unknown. V and J calls plus clone size are reproduced from that table; the DNA served to infer D and trimming. The table of this sample itemizes tens of thousands of clones. Of the sample, about 6% is held by the ten largest clones.

CDR1 and CDR2 are read off the germline V gene as SQVTM and ANQGSEA. V is cut by 4 bases and J by 0 bases, and the space between the germline ends is 6 bases. The CDR3 contains 13 residues, cysteine and phenylalanine counted. Kept here is only the CDR3 DNA, which spans 39 bases and is read in frame from base 1. A note on this clone: There is no known antigen for this receptor.

This TCR was recovered from a girl under 18 in good health and CMV-seropositive. The V gene is TRBV29-1 and the J gene is TRBJ2-2; no confident D gene assignment can be made. Sequenced: PBMCs. The sequence in DNA is TGCAGCGTTGTACAAGCGAACACCGGGGAGCTGTTTTTT. Its amino acids are CSVVQANTGELFF.